The 20 T cell receptor beta chains below all came from one sample that was sequenced in a study of blood T cell repertoires in COVID-19. Clones were read by immunoSEQ multiplex PCR, and TCRdb kept only the in-frame ones, dropping some. The table lists 150,000 to 200,000 clones, around four fifths of them singletons. The sample consisted of peripheral blood. The receptors were gathered from a woman in her twenties or thirties with acute or convalescent COVID-19.

This chain uses TRBV6-2 or TRBV6-3 with TRBJ2-3, with TRBD2 matching 11 bases. CDR1 and CDR2 (germline): MNHEY, SVGEGT. Trimming cost V 4 bases and J 4 bases; bases outside gene matches: 16. The CDR3 totals 19 residues. The CDR3 region has the DNA TGTGCCAGCAGTTTCTCGCTAGCGGGGGGACCTCGCCCCCCAGATACGCAGTATTTT. Protein sequence: CASSFSLAGGPRPPDTQYF.

The DNA of the CDR3 is TGTGCCACCAGTGACATAACTAGCGGCTCCTACAATGAGCAGTTCTTC. Its translation: CATSDITSGSYNEQFF. The rearrangement links TRBV24-1 to TRBJ2-1; 8 nucleotides match TRBD2. CDR3 length: 16 amino acids. The junction had 4 bases not matched to a gene; V was cut back by 4 bases and J by 0 bases. Looked up from germline, CDR1 is KGHDR and CDR2 is SFDVKD.

The DNA for the CDR3 is TGTGCCAGCAGCTCCCCCCCGAGCGGCTACACCTTC. This codes for CASSSPPSGYTF. The J gene is TRBJ1-2, the V gene TRBV5-4, with unresolved D. V was trimmed by 3 bases and J by 8 bases, leaving 11 bases between them. The CDR3 spans 12 residues. CDR1 is SGHNT, CDR2 YYREEE, per germline (reference sequence).

This clone was observed a handful of times. This rearrangement joins TRBV27 to TRBJ2-1, with D unclear. Germline V lookup: CDR1 MNHEY, CDR2 SMNVEV (reference sequence). Trimming removed 5 bases from V and 3 bases from J, with 20 bases in between. This CDR3 is 17 amino acids long. The CDR3 DNA reads TGTGCCAGCAGTCATCAGGCCCTACCAGTTGTCTACAATGAGCAGTTCTTC. Encoded protein: CASSHQALPVVYNEQFF.

This clone was counted a few times. V usage is TRBV28 and J usage is TRBJ1-6, with 10 bases that match TRBD1. V trimming: 3 bases; J trimming: 7 bases; junction bases outside the gene matches: 0. Per germline, CDR1 MDHEN and CDR2 SYDVKM. The CDR3 is 14 amino acids. CDR3 sequence reads: CASSLGQGNSPLHF. CDR3 nucleotides: TGTGCCAGCAGTTTGGGACAGGGGAATTCACCCCTCCACTTT.

The V and J genes are TRBV28 and TRBJ1-5; the D is unclear. Trimming left V 3 bases short and J 4 bases short, with 4 bases between. From germline, CDR1 is MDHEN and CDR2 SYDVKM. CDR3 length: 12 amino acids. The CDR3 sequence is CASSFPNQPQHF. The CDR3 DNA follows: TGTGCCAGCAGTTTCCCAAATCAGCCCCAGCATTTT.

The rearrangement links TRBV18 to TRBJ2-2, with 10 positions matching TRBD1. The CDR3 consists of 16 residues. Germline CDR1 is KGHSH and CDR2 is LQKENI. The V and J ends lost 2 bases and 3 bases, in that order; junction bases with no gene match: 3. CDR3 amino acids: CASSPETGGHTGELFF. CDR3 in DNA: TGTGCCAGCTCACCAGAGACAGGGGGCCACACCGGGGAGCTGTTTTTT.

The chain couples TRBV7-9 to TRBJ1-2; maybe TRBD1 (6 bases). The CDR3 has 14 amino acids. Germline values: CDR1 SEHNR, CDR2 FQNEAQ (reference sequence). V lost 1 base, J lost 1 base, and 7 bases lay in between. As DNA, the CDR3 is TGTGCCAGCAGCTTAGGGACAGTTAACTATGGCTACACCTTC. Amino acids: CASSLGTVNYGYTF.

V usage is TRBV15 and J usage is TRBJ1-3; D is ambiguous. V was clipped by 8 bases and J by 1 base, with 9 bases between them. From germline, CDR1 is LNHNV and CDR2 YYDKDF (reference sequence). CDR3 length: 13 residues. The CDR3 DNA is TGTGCCACCGGAGGAGTGTCTGGAAACACCATATATTTT. It is translated as CATGGVSGNTIYF.

V and J are TRBV2 and TRBJ2-3, with D unclear. The CDR3 sequence is 14 residues long. Germline loops: CDR1 SNHLY, CDR2 FYNNEI. V lost 2 bases and J 0 bases, leaving 6 bases between the germline ends. The CDR3 sequence is CASSEYLSTDTQYF. In DNA form, the CDR3 reads TGTGCCAGCAGTGAATACTTGAGCACAGATACGCAGTATTTT.

The J gene is TRBJ2-1, the V gene TRBV2; tentative D call: TRBD2 (6 bases). Germline CDR1 reads SNHLY; CDR2 reads FYNNEI. The CDR3 runs 14 residues. The V gene lost 5 bases and the J gene lost 5 bases, with 13 bases spanning the gap. The DNA for the CDR3 is TGTGCCAGCAGTACGGGACTTAAAGACAATGAGCAGTTCTTC. Translated, it gives CASSTGLKDNEQFF.

V usage is TRBV28 and J usage is TRBJ1-5, with D possibly matching TRBD1 (5 bases). The CDR3 length is 16 residues. Germline loops: CDR1 MDHEN, CDR2 SYDVKM. V was pared by 6 bases and J by 3 bases, with 18 bases between. The CDR3 DNA reads as TGTGCCAGCAGCAAGATTAGGGGTGGTGACAATCAGCCCCAGCATTTT. Residues: CASSKIRGGDNQPQHF.

In regard to this clone: The same CDR3 also results from other DNA sequences found in this sample. The chain joins TRBV29-1 to TRBJ2-7; 10 bases line up with TRBD2. V gave up 5 bases and J gave up 2 bases; unmatched junction bases: 0. The CDR3 is 12 amino acids. CDR1 SQVTM and CDR2 ANQGSEA come from the germline V gene. This CDR3 is CSVTSGTYEQYF. In DNA form, the CDR3 reads TGCAGCGTTACTAGCGGGACCTACGAGCAGTACTTC.

This chain uses TRBV28 with TRBJ2-4; 14 bases map to TRBD2. V was clipped by 2 bases and J by 2 bases; unmatched bases: 8. The CDR3 has 19 amino acids. CDR1 and CDR2 (germline): MDHEN, SYDVKM. In DNA, the CDR3 is TGTGCCAGCAGTTTAGGGGGACTAGCGGGAGTTCTGTCCAAAAACATTCAGTACTTC. It specifies CASSLGGLAGVLSKNIQYF.

This chain links TRBV21-1 with TRBJ1-5; no DNA check was done on the table's D call, TRBD1. TRBV21-1 is shown as a pseudogene. The CDR3 is 15 amino acids. Written as DNA, the CDR3 is TGTGCCAGCAGCAAAGCCCGTACACATTATCAGCCCCAGCATTTT. Translation: CASSKARTHYQPQHF.

This chain uses TRBV15 with TRBJ1-2; D call uncertain. Trimming cost V 5 bases and J 0 bases, with 10 bases left between them. Looked up from germline, CDR1 is LNHNV and CDR2 is YYDKDF (reference sequence). The CDR3 loop spans 14 amino acids. CDR3: CATSFQRANYGYTF. In nucleotides, the CDR3 is TGTGCCACCAGCTTCCAGAGGGCTAACTATGGCTACACCTTC.

This sequence joins TRBV3-1 (or the pseudogene TRBV3-2) and TRBJ1-3; TRBD1 aligns across 8 bases. After removal of 5 bases from V and 0 bases from J, the junction contained 18 bases not matched to a gene. The CDR3 length is 20 residues. Germline CDR1 is LGHDT and CDR2 is YNNKEL (reference sequence). CDR3 DNA sequence: TGTGCCAGCAGCTCGATCGGGACAGGCGACTCTAAAAGCTCTGGAAACACCATATATTTT. Amino acid sequence: CASSSIGTGDSKSSGNTIYF.

The genes are TRBV12-3 or TRBV12-4 and TRBJ1-1; D ambiguous. V shed 9 bases and J shed 7 bases, with 15 bases lying between them. This CDR3 comprises 12 residues. This chain's CDR3 is CASLPGFDEAFF. The DNA of the CDR3 is TGTGCCAGTCTCCCGGGGTTTGATGAAGCTTTCTTT.

The V call is TRBV28, the J call TRBJ1-6; 8 bases line up with TRBD1. The V and J ends lost 2 bases and 10 bases, in that order; junction bases with no gene match: 4. Germline values: CDR1 MDHEN, CDR2 SYDVKM. This CDR3 comprises 14 residues. The CDR3 DNA reads as TGTGCCAGCAGTTTAGACAGGGGAGACTCACCCCTCCACTTT. Its translation: CASSLDRGDSPLHF.

The chain recombines TRBV11-2 with TRBJ2-1; TRBD1 matches at 11 bases. The V segment lost 5 bases and the J segment 8 bases; nucleotides outside the gene matches: 11. CDR1 and CDR2 (germline): SGHAT, FQNNGV. This CDR3 comprises 16 residues. The CDR3 region is CASSPTDRGQYYEQFF. In DNA form, the CDR3 reads TGTGCCAGCAGCCCGACGGACAGGGGGCAGTACTATGAGCAGTTCTTC.